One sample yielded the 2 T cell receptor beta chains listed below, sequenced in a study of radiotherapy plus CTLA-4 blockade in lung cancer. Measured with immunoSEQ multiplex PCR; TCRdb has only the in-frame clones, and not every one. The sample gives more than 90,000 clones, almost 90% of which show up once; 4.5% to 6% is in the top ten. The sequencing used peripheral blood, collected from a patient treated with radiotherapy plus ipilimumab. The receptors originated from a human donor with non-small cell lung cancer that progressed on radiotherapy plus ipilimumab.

The CDR3 reads CASSPGLAGASEQYF. The CDR3, as DNA: TGTGCCAGCAGCCCTGGACTAGCGGGAGCAAGCGAGCAGTACTTC. This chain uses TRBV13 with TRBJ2-7; the match to TRBD2 covers 13 bases. Losses at the gene ends were 5 bases for V and 6 bases for J; bases not matched to a gene: 7. This CDR3 has 15 amino acids. Looked up from germline, CDR1 is PRHDT and CDR2 is FYEKMQ (reference sequence).

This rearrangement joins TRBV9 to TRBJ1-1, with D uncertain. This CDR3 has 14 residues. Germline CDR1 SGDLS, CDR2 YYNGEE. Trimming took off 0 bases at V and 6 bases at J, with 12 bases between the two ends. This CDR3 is CASSVAPSGSEAFF. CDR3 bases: TGTGCCAGCAGCGTAGCTCCCTCGGGGTCTGAAGCTTTCTTT.